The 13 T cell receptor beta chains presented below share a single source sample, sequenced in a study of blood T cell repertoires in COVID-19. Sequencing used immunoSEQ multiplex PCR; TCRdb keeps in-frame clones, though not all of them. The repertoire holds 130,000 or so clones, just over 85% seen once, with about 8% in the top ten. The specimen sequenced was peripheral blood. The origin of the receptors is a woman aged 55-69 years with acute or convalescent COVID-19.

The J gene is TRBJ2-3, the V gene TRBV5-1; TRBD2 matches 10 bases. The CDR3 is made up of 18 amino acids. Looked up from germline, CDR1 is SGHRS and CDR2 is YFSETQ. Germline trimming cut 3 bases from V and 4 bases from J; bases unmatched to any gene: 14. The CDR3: CASSSKGTGLAMPDTQYF. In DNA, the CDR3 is TGCGCCAGCAGCTCGAAAGGAACGGGACTAGCGATGCCAGATACGCAGTATTTT.

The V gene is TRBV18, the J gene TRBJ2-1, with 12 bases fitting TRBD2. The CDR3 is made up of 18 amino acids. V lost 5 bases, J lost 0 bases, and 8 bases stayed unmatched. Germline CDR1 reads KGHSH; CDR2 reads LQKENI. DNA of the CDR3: TGTGCCAGCTCAACTAGCGGGGGGAGTGGAAGCTCCTACAATGAGCAGTTCTTC. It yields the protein CASSTSGGSGSSYNEQFF.

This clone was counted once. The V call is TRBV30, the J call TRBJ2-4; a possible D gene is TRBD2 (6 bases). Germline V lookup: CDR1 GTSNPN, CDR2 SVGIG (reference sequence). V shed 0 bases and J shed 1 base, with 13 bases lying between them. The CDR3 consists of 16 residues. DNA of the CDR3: TGTGCCTGGAGTGTAGGCGGAGGGTTTGCCAAAAACATTCAGTACTTC. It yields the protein CAWSVGGGFAKNIQYF.

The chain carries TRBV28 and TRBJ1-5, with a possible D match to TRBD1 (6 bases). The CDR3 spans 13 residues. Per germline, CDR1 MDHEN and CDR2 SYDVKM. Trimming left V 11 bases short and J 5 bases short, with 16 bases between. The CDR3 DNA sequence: TGTGCCGGAAAAGGGGGGGCACATCAGCCCCAGCATTTT. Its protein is CAGKGGAHQPQHF.

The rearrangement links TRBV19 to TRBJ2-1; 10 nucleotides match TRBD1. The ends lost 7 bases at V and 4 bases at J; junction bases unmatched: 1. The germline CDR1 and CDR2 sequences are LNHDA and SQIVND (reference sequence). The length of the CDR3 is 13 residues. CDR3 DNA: TGTGCCAGTACGGGACAGGGGTACAATGAGCAGTTCTTC. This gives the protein CASTGQGYNEQFF.

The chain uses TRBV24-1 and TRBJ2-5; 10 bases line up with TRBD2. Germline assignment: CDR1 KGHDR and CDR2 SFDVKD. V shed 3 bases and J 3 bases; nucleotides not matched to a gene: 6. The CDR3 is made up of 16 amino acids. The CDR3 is CATSDPTSGAKETQYF. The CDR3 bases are TGTGCCACCAGTGATCCAACTAGCGGGGCCAAAGAGACCCAGTACTTC.

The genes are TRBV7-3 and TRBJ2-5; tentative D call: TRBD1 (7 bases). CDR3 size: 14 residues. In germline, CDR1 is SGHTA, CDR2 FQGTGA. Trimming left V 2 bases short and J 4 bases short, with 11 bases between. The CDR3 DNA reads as TGTGCCAGCAGCTTACAGGGGGGTTCAGAGACCCAGTACTTC. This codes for CASSLQGGSETQYF.

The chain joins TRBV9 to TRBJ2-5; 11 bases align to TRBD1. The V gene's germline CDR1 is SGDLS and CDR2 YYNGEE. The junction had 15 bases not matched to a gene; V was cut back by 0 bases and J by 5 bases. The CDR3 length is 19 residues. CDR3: CASSVDPPRGQGALETQYF. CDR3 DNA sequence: TGTGCCAGCAGCGTAGACCCCCCGCGCGGACAGGGGGCGCTTGAGACCCAGTACTTC. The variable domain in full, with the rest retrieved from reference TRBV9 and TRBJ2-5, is DSGVTQTPKHLITATGQRVTLRCSPRSGDLSVYWYQQSLDQGLQFLIQYYNGEERAKGNILERFSAQQFPDLHSELNLSSLELGDSALYFCASSVDPPRGQGALETQYFGPGTRLLVL.

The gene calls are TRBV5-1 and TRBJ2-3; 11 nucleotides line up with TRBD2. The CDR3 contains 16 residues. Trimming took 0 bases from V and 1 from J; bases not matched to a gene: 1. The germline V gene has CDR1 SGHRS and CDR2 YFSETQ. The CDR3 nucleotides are TGCGCCAGCAGCTTGGAACTAGCGGGGGGCACAGATACGCAGTATTTT. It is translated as CASSLELAGGTDTQYF.

The CDR3 here is CASSWYGGGARDTQYF. The CDR3 DNA reads TGTGCCAGCAGCTGGTACGGCGGGGGGGCCAGGGATACGCAGTATTTT. The rearrangement joins TRBV13 to TRBJ2-3; 9 positions agree with TRBD2. The V segment lost 4 bases and the J segment 6 bases; nucleotides outside the gene matches: 11. The V gene's germline CDR1 is PRHDT and CDR2 FYEKMQ (reference sequence). This CDR3 contains 16 residues.

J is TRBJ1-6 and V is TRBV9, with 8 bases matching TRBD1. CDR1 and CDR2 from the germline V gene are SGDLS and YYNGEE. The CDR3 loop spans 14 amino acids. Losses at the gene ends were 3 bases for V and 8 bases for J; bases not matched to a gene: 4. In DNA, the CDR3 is TGTGCCAGCAGCGGCGGACAGGGAGATTCACCCCTCCACTTT. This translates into CASSGGQGDSPLHF.

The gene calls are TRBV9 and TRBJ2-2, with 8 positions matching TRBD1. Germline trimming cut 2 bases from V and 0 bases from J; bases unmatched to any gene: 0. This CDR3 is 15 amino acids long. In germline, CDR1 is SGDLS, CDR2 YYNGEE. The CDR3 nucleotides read TGTGCCAGCAGCGTGGACAGGGCGAACACCGGGGAGCTGTTTTTT. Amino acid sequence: CASSVDRANTGELFF. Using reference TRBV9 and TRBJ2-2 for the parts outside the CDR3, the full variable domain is DSGVTQTPKHLITATGQRVTLRCSPRSGDLSVYWYQQSLDQGLQFLIQYYNGEERAKGNILERFSAQQFPDLHSELNLSSLELGDSALYFCASSVDRANTGELFFGEGSRLTVL.

Here the CDR3 reads CASSGTRKDTQYF. The CDR3 nucleotides read TGTGCTAGCTCCGGGACTAGGAAAGATACGCAGTATTTT. V gene TRBV12-5 combines with J gene TRBJ2-3, with 8 bases that match TRBD2. Germline values: CDR1 LGHNT, CDR2 FRNRAP. The CDR3 covers 13 residues. J lost 5 bases, V lost 9 bases, and 7 bases had no gene match.